A single sample gave rise to the 16 T cell receptor beta chains below, sequenced in a study of T cells in Graves' hyperthyroidism and ophthalmopathy. Amplification of TCR beta CDR3 regions was performed using RNA transcripts as template. Carried out on the TCR CDR3, a first-round RT-PCR used the HTBI primer set. MiXCR was run by TCRdb on the multiplex PCR reads, yielding one entry per CDR3 protein. The profile covers more than 650,000 distinct CDR3 sequences, with approximately 14% appearing a single time and 10% taken by the ten largest. Source material: blood. The receptors shown here come from a woman aged 18-35 years with Graves' hyperthyroidism.

This clonotype was recorded many times. This rearrangement joins TRBV7-9 to TRBJ2-3; 7 bases are a match to TRBD2. V was clipped by 1 base and J by 5 bases; unmatched bases: 6. Germline CDR1 is SEHNR and CDR2 is FQNEAQ (reference sequence). CDR3 length: 15 amino acids. CDR3 in DNA: TGTGCCAGCAGCTTAGGTGGGAGGGCCGGAGATACGCAGTATTTT. Translation: CASSLGGRAGDTQYF.

This clonotype was recorded many times. The J gene is TRBJ2-3, the V gene TRBV6-1; 7 nucleotides line up with TRBD1. CDR3 length: 15 residues. Germline V lookup: CDR1 MNHNS, CDR2 SASEGT. With 5 bases clipped from V and 1 base from J, the junction kept 6 bases outside the gene matches. The CDR3 DNA reads TGTGCCAGCAGTAGGCAGGGGGTTGGCACAGATACGCAGTATTTT. This translates into CASSRQGVGTDTQYF.

This clonotype has a handful of counts. J is TRBJ2-1 and V is TRBV28; TRBD1 agrees at 9 bases. Germline CDR1 is MDHEN and CDR2 is SYDVKM. There are 14 residues in the CDR3. J gave up 8 bases and V 8 bases, and 10 bases lay outside the gene matches. This CDR3 reads CASAPGQGIDEQFF. The CDR3 DNA is TGTGCCAGCGCCCCGGGACAGGGCATCGATGAGCAGTTCTTC. Complete variable domain (other parts from reference TRBV28 and TRBJ2-1): DVKVTQSSRYLVKRTGEKVFLECVQDMDHENMFWYRQDPGLGLRLIYFSYDVKMKEKGDIPEGYSVSREKKERFSLILESASTNQTSMYLCASAPGQGIDEQFFGPGTRLTVL.

This chain uses TRBV5-1 with TRBJ2-2; D possibly corresponds to TRBD2 (6 bases). Germline CDR1 SGHRS, CDR2 YFSETQ. The germline V and J ends were trimmed by 4 bases and 3 bases, with 22 bases remaining between them. The CDR3 consists of 18 residues. The CDR3 reads CASSPGVAGNLDTGELFF. The CDR3 DNA is TGCGCCAGCAGCCCTGGGGTCGCGGGAAATTTGGACACCGGGGAGCTGTTTTTT.

This CDR3 reads CASSSPLAHIGREQFF. The CDR3 DNA follows: TGTGCCAGCAGCTCCCCTTTGGCCCACATTGGGCGGGAGCAGTTCTTC. V usage is TRBV13 and J usage is TRBJ2-1; D gene unclear. Trimming took 4 bases from V and 10 from J, leaving 23 bases between them. Germline CDR1 and CDR2: PRHDT and FYEKMQ (reference sequence). CDR3 length: 16 residues.

This clonotype has a count of ten or more. The chain couples TRBV7-9 to TRBJ1-2; D unclear. The CDR3 sequence is 15 residues long. Per germline, CDR1 SEHNR and CDR2 FQNEAQ (reference sequence). V was cut by 7 bases and J by 4 bases, with 19 bases left in between. The CDR3 reads CASTSQRLATYGYTF. The CDR3, as DNA: TGTGCCAGCACCTCACAGAGGCTCGCAACCTATGGCTACACCTTC.

This clonotype came up many times. This chain connects TRBV28 to TRBJ1-1, with a possible D match to TRBD1 (6 bases). Trimming took 3 bases from V and 4 from J, leaving 18 bases between them. Germline CDR1 and CDR2: MDHEN and SYDVKM. This CDR3 spans 16 amino acids. The CDR3 region has the DNA TGTGCCAGCAGTTTTAATCGGGGGGCGCAGGTCACTGAAGCTTTCTTT. Its protein is CASSFNRGAQVTEAFF.

This clonotype showed up just once. The chain combines TRBV19 with TRBJ1-5; tentative D call: TRBD1 (5 bases). This CDR3 is 14 amino acids long. Per the germline V gene, CDR1 is LNHDA and CDR2 is SQIVND (reference sequence). Trimming stripped 9 bases from V and 2 bases from J, with 14 bases between. For the CDR3, the DNA is TGTGCCAGCCTAAGGGGTGTGGGCAATCAGCCCCAGCATTTT. This encodes CASLRGVGNQPQHF.

This clonotype appeared a few times. The junction differs from germline at one of its ends, possibly a read error. V is TRBV20-1 and J is TRBJ2-1, with D uncertain. Germline CDR1 DFQATT, CDR2 SNEGSKA (reference sequence). The CDR3 is 12 amino acids. The CDR3, as DNA: TGCAGTGCGGGTTCCTTCAGAACCGAGCCGTTCTTC. Translation: CSAGSFRTEPFF.

V usage is TRBV5-1 and J usage is TRBJ2-2, with D perhaps TRBD2 (5 bases). This CDR3 has 12 amino acids. Trimming removed 4 bases at V and 8 bases at J, with 9 bases between. Germline CDR1 SGHRS, CDR2 YFSETQ. CDR3 sequence: CASSPEAGELFF. For the CDR3, the DNA is TGCGCCAGCAGCCCGGAGGCAGGGGAGCTGTTTTTT.

There are a few counts of this clonotype. V gene TRBV10-2 combines with J gene TRBJ2-2, with a tentative D call TRBD1 (5 bases). Germline V CDR1 and CDR2: WSHSY, SAAADI. The V end lost 8 bases, the J end lost 5 bases, and 12 bases lay between the germline ends. This CDR3 is built from 13 residues. The CDR3 is CASLRQGTGELFF. The DNA for the CDR3 is TGCGCCAGCCTCCGTCAGGGAACCGGGGAGCTGTTTTTT.

This clonotype was recorded many times. The V and J genes are TRBV12-3 or TRBV12-4 and TRBJ2-7; TRBD1 matches at 9 bases. Trimming took 4 bases from V and 6 from J; bases not matched to a gene: 4. The CDR3 has 13 residues. CDR3 residues: CASSSQTGGEQYF. Here the CDR3 DNA reads TGTGCCAGCAGTTCTCAGACAGGGGGCGAGCAGTACTTC.

This clonotype has only a few counts. This rearrangement joins TRBV19 to TRBJ1-2; D not certain. Germline lookup yields CDR1 LNHDA and CDR2 SQIVND (reference sequence). This CDR3 region has 17 residues. Trimming pared 3 bases from V and 1 base from J, leaving 18 bases between. CDR3 loop: CASSMVLRFADNYGYTF. Here the CDR3 DNA reads TGTGCCAGTAGTATGGTATTAAGGTTTGCGGATAACTATGGCTACACCTTC.

The genes are TRBV7-9 and TRBJ2-1; 9 bases align to TRBD2. J lost 9 bases, V lost 5 bases, and 11 bases had no gene match. The CDR3 consists of 15 residues. The V gene's germline CDR1 is SEHNR and CDR2 FQNEAQ (reference sequence). The CDR3 region is CASSATAGGDGEQFF. CDR3 DNA: TGTGCCAGCAGCGCGACCGCGGGGGGGGACGGTGAGCAGTTCTTC.

The rearrangement uses TRBV27 and TRBJ2-1; 9 bases map to TRBD2. The V and J ends lost 7 bases and 9 bases, in that order; junction bases with no gene match: 13. This CDR3 is built from 15 residues. Germline values: CDR1 MNHEY, CDR2 SMNVEV (reference sequence). DNA for the CDR3: TGTGCCAGCACCTCAATCCTAGCGGGATGGGGTGAGCAGTTCTTC. It translates to CASTSILAGWGEQFF.

This clonotype was detected a few times. A clone one base away is much larger, so this may be a read error. The chain has TRBV2 and TRBJ2-5; no firm D call. The germline V gene has CDR1 SNHLY and CDR2 FYNNEI. Trimming took off 6 bases at V and 3 bases at J, with 14 bases between the two ends. This CDR3 is built from 14 residues. The CDR3 protein is CASSSWVEKETQYF. In nucleotides, the CDR3 is TGTGCCAGCAGCTCGTGGGTAGAGAAAGAGACCCAGTACTTC.